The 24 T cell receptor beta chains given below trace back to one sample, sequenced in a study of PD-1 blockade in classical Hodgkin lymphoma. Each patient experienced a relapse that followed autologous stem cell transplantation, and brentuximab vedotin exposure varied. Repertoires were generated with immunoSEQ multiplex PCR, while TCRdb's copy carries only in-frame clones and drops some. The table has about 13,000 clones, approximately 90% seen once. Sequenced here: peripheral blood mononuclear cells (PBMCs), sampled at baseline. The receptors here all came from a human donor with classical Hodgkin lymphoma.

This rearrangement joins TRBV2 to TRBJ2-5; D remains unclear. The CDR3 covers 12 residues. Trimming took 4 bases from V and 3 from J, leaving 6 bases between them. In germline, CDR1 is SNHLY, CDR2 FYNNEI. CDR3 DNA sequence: TGTGCCAGCAGTGTGGCAAAAGAGACCCAGTACTTC. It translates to CASSVAKETQYF.

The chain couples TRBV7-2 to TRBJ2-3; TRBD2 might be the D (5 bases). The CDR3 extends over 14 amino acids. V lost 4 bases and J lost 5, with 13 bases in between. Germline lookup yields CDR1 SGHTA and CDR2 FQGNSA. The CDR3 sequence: CASSSRAAGDTQYF. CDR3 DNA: TGTGCCAGCAGCTCTCGGGCCGCGGGAGATACGCAGTATTTT.

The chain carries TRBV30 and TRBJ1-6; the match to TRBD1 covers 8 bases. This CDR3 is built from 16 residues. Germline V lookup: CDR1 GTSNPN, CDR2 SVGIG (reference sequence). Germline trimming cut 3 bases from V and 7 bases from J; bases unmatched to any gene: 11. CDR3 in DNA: TGTGCCTGGAGCTTTAAAACCGGGACAGGCAATTCACCCCTCCACTTT. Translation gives CAWSFKTGTGNSPLHF.

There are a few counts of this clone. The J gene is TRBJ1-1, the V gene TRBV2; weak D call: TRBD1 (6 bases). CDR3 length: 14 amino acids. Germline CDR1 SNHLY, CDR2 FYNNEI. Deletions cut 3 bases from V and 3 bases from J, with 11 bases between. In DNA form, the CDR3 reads TGTGCCAGCAGTGACACAGGGAGTTACACTGAAGCTTTCTTT. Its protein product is CASSDTGSYTEAFF.

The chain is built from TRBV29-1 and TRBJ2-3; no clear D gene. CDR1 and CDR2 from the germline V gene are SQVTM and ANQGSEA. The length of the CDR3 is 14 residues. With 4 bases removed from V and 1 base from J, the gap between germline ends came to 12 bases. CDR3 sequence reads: CSVGTYGGTDTQYF. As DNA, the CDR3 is TGCAGCGTTGGGACCTACGGAGGCACAGATACGCAGTATTTT.

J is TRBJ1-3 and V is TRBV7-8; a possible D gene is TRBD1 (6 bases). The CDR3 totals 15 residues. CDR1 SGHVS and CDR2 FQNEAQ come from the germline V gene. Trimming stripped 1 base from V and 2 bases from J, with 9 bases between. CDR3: CASSLERGAGNTIYF. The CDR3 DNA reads TGTGCCAGCAGCTTAGAGAGGGGGGCTGGAAACACCATATATTTT.

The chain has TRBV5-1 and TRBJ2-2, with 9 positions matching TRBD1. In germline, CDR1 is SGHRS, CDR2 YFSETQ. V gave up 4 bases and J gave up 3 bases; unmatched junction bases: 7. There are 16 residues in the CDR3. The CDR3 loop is CASSPRTGEDTGELFF. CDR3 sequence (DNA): TGCGCCAGCAGCCCCCGGACAGGGGAGGACACCGGGGAGCTGTTTTTT.

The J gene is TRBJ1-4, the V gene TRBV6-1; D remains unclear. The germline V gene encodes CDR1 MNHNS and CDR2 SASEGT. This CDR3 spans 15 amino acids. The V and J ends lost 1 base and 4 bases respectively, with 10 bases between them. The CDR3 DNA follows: TGTGCCAGCAGTGAAGGGACGGACGGTAATGAAAAACTGTTTTTT. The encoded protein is CASSEGTDGNEKLFF.

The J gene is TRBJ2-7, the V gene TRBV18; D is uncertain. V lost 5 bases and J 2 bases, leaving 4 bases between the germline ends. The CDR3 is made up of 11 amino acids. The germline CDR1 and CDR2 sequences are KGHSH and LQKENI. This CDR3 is CASSAPYEQYF. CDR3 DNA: TGTGCCAGCTCAGCCCCCTACGAGCAGTACTTC.

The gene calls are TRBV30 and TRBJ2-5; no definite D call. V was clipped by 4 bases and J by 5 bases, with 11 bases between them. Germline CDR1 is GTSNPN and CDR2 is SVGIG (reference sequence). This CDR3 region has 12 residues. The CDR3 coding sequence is TGTGCCTGGACCTCCCCGTGGGAGACCCAGTACTTC. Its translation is CAWTSPWETQYF.

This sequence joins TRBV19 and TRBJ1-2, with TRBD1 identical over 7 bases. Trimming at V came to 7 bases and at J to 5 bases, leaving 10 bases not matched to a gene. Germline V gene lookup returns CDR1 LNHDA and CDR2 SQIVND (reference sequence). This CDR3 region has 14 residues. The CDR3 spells CASNLQGPRYGYTF. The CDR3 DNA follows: TGTGCCAGTAACTTACAGGGGCCAAGGTATGGCTACACCTTC.

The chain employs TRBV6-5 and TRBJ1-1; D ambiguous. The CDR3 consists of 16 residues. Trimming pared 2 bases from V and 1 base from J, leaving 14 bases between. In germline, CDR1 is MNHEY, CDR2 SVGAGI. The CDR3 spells CASSYLMKGRNTEAFF. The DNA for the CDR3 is TGTGCCAGCAGTTACCTAATGAAAGGACGGAACACTGAAGCTTTCTTT.

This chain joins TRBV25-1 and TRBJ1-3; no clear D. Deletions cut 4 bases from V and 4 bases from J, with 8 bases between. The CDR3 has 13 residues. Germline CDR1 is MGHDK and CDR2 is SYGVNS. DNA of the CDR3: TGTGCCAGCAGTGCAACCCTAGGAAACACCATATATTTT. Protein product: CASSATLGNTIYF. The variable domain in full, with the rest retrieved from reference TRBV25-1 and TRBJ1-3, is EADIYQTPRYLVIGTGKKITLECSQTMGHDKMYWYQQDPGMELHLIHYSYGVNSTEKGDLSSESTVSRIRTEHFPLTLESARPSHTSQYLCASSATLGNTIYFGEGSWLTVV.

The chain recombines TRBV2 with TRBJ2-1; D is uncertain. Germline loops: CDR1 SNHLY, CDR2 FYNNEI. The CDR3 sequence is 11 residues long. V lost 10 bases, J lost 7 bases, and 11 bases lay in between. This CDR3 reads CATPGLNEQFF. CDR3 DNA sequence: TGTGCCACCCCTGGGTTGAATGAGCAGTTCTTC.

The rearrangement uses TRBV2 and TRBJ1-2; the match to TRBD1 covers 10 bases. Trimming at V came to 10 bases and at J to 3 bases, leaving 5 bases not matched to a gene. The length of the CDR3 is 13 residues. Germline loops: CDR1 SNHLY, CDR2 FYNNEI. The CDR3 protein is CATMGTGDYGYTF. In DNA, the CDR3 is TGTGCCACCATGGGGACAGGGGACTATGGCTACACCTTC.

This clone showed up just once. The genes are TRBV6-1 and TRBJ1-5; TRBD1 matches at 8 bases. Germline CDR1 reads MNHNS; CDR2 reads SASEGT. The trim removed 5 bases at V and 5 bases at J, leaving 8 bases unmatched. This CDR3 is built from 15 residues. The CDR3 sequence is CASSPTGGVYQPQHF. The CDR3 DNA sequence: TGTGCCAGCAGTCCCACAGGGGGTGTTTATCAGCCCCAGCATTTT.

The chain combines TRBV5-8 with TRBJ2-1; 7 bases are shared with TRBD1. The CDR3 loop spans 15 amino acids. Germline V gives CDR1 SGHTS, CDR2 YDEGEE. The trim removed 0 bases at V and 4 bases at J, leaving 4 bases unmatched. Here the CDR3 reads CASSLGGQTYNEQFF. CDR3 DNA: TGTGCCAGCAGCTTGGGGGGACAGACATACAATGAGCAGTTCTTC.

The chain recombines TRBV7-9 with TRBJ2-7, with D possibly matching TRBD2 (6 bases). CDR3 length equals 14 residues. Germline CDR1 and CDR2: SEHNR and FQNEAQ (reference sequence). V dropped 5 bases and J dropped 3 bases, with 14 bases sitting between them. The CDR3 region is CASSPDGRFYEQYF. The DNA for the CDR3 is TGTGCCAGCAGCCCAGACGGGAGATTCTACGAGCAGTACTTC.

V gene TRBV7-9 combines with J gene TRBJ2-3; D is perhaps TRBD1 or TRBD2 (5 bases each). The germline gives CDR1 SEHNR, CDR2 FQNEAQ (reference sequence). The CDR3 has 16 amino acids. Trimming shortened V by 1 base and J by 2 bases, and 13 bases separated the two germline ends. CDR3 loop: CASSLDPGTHTDTQYF. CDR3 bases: TGTGCCAGCAGCTTAGACCCAGGGACCCACACAGATACGCAGTATTTT.

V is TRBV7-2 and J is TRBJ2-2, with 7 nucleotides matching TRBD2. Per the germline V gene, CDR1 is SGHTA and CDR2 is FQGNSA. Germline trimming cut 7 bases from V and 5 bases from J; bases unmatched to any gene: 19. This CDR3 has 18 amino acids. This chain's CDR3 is CASNLVIRGSVWTGELFF. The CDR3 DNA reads TGTGCCAGCAACCTAGTGATTCGCGGGAGCGTTTGGACCGGGGAGCTGTTTTTT.

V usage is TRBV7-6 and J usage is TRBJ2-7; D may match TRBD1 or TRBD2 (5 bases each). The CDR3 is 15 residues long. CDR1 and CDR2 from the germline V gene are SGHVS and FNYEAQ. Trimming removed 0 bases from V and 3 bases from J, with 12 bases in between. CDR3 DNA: TGTGCCAGCAGCTTAGCGCTGGGACCTGACTACGAGCAGTACTTC. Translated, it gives CASSLALGPDYEQYF.

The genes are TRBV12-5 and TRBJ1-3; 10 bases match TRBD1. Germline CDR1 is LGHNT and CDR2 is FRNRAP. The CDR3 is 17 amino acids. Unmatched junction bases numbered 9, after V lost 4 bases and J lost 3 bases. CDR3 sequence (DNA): TGTGCTAGTGGTTCTCCATCGACAGGGGGCTTTGGAAACACCATATATTTT. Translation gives CASGSPSTGGFGNTIYF. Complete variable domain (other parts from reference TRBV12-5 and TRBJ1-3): DARVTQTPRHKVTEMGQEVTMRCQPILGHNTVFWYRQTMMQGLELLAYFRNRAPLDDSGMPKDRFSAEMPDATLATLKIQPSEPRDSAVYFCASGSPSTGGFGNTIYFGEGSWLTVV.

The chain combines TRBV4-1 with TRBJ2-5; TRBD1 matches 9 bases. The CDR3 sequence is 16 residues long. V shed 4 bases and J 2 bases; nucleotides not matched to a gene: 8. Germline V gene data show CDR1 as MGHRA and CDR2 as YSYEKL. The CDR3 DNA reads TGCGCCAGCAGCCCTTACCGGGACAGGGCACAAGAGACCCAGTACTTC. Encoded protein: CASSPYRDRAQETQYF.

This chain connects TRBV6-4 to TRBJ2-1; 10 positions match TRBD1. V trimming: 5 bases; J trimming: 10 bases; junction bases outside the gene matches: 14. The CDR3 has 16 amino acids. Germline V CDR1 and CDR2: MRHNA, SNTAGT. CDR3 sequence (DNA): TGTGCCAGCAGTCTTAGCACGGGACAGGGGTGGAACGAGCAGTTCTTC. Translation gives CASSLSTGQGWNEQFF.